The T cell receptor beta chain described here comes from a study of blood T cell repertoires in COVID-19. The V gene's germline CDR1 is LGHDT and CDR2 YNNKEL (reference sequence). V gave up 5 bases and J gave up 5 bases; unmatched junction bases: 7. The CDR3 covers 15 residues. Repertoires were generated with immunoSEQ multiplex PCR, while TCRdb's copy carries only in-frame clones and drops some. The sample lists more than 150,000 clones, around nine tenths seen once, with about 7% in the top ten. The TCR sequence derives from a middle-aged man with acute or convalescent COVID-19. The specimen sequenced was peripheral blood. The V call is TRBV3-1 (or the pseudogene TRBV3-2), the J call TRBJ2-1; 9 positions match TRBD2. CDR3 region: CASSLTSGTHNEQFF. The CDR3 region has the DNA TGTGCCAGCAGCTTGACTAGCGGCACCCACAATGAGCAGTTCTTC.